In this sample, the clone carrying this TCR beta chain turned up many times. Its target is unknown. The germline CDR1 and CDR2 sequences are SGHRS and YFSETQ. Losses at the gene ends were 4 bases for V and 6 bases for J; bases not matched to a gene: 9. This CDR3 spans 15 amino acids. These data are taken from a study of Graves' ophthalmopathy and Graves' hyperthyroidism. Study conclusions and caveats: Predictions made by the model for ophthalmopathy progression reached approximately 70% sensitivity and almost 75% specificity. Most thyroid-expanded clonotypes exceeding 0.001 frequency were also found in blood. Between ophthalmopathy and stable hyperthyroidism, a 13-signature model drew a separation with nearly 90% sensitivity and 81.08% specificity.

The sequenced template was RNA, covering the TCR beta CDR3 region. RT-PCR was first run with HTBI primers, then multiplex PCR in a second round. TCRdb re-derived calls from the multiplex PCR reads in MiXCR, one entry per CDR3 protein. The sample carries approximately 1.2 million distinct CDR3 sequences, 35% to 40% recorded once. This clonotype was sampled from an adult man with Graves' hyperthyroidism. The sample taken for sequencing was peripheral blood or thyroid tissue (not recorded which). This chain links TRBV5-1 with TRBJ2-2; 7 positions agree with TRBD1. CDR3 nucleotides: TGCGCCAGCAGCACGGACAGGAATGCAGCCGGGGAGCTGTTTTTT. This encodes CASSTDRNAAGELFF.